This record looks at one TCR beta chain sequence and its context. At least ten counts were recorded for this clonotype. Its antigen remains undetermined. Base qualities are missing; no much larger clone stands one base away. The TCR beta CDR3 regions were amplified from RNA transcripts. A first-round RT-PCR of the TCR CDR3 used the HTBI primer set with the Qiagen OneStep RT-PCR kit. Libraries were constructed in a second round of multiplex PCR, after which size selection and purification were performed. Sequencing of the libraries was done on an Illumina HiSeq2000 using paired-end 100 bp reads. Per the source publication's procedure: SOAPnuke was used to process the raw data, with reads discarded if the reads contained adapters or uncalled bases, had a mean Phred below 15, or lacked an exact constant-primer or identifier match. COPE v1.2.5 was used to merge the high-quality paired reads, and each unique nucleotide sequence was defined as a clonotype. Clonotypes were aligned to IMGT TRBV, TRBD and TRBJ reference segments using MiTCR v1.1. Only V-J combinations with frequency above 0.0001, covering roughly 99% of repertoires, were analysed. The TCS score was defined as F50 (clonal expansion) divided by E x V (chaos), with BLOSUM62-based TCRdist calculated between CDR3 peptides within each V-J. Welch's t-statistics and random forest reduced roughly 530 V-J features to 13, which were used in a naive Bayes classifier (R e1071). Using fastp at Q25 and MiXCR, TCRdb reprocessed the public reads and kept productive beta chains. A single entry per CDR3 protein holds the most common genes and DNA from its merged rows. The V and J calls, along with clone size, are taken from TCRdb and not from the paper's own processing. This sample gives about 690,000 distinct CDR3 sequences in total; 15% to 20% of them show up just once. The top ten clones comprise about 14% of the sample.

Graves' hyperthyroidism was defined as stable when no progression to ophthalmopathy occurred over 18 months of follow-up. Hyperthyroidism patients were newly diagnosed, with disease duration under 2 months, and aged 18 to 65 years. Patients with uncontrolled infections, other autoimmune diseases, pregnancy or lactation were excluded. Clinical symptoms, serum thyroxine and TRAb, thyroid ultrasound, and orbital computed tomography formed the basis for the diagnoses. PBMCs were separated from approximately 10 ml of fresh peripheral blood using Ficoll-Paque density gradient centrifugation. Total RNA was extracted with Trizol reagent, and quality was checked on an Agilent 2100 Bioanalyzer. The data are from a study of T cells in Graves' hyperthyroidism and ophthalmopathy (dated by TCRdb to between 2018 and 2021). With respect to the entire study: Peripheral blood was sampled at the time of initial diagnosis, prior to any treatment. To identify distinguishing TCR V-J signatures, a discovery cohort of around 98 patients was used, comprising fewer than 45 with Graves' ophthalmopathy and around 60 with stable Graves' hyperthyroidism. Prospective prediction of ophthalmopathy was tested in an independent validation cohort of some 19 hyperthyroidism patients and roughly 16 patients who later progressed to ophthalmopathy. The approximately 100 discovery patients were divided at random into training and test sets in a 7:3 ratio. Thyroid tissue and blood T-cell repertoires from about six Graves' hyperthyroidism patients were also compared in the study. Once sampling was done, hyperthyroidism patients were given methimazole at a starting dose of 30 mg daily, whereas ophthalmopathy patients were given high-dose intravenous methylprednisolone. The paper reports TCR Vbeta CDR3 sequencing of approximately 140 peripheral blood samples: over 40 ophthalmopathy, under 80 hyperthyroidism and approximately 17 progressor patients.

Paper-wide results and their limitations: Most expanded thyroid clonotypes (frequency above 0.001) were also detected in blood, a finding suggesting that blood repertoires may reflect thyroid immune responses. No statistical method was used to set the sample size in advance, and investigators knew the group allocation. During validation, the model predicted progression to ophthalmopathy a median of approximately 6 months ahead of onset, with around 70% sensitivity and 72% to 80% specificity. A 13 V-J signature model separated ophthalmopathy from stable hyperthyroidism, with 87.88% sensitivity and approximately 81% specificity in cross-validation and 80%/75% in testing.

The sample was blood. This clonotype was sampled from a man aged 45 to 65 with Graves' hyperthyroidism.

The encoded CDR3 is CASSPQGTSVLRIDTQYF. The DNA sequence is given as TGTGCCAGCAGCCCTCAAGGGACTAGCGTCCTGAGGATAGATACGCAGTATTTT. In this chain, TRBV7-2 is recombined with TRBJ2-3; the junction holds 10 bases that match TRBD2. The germline V gene sets CDR1 to SGHTA and CDR2 to FQGNSA. Unmatched junction bases come to 16, with V trimmed by 5 bases and J by 5 bases. From the cysteine up to the phenylalanine, the CDR3 has a length of 18 residues. Solely the CDR3 DNA is kept, with 54 bases framed from the first base.